This entry lists 27 T cell receptor beta chains sequenced from one sample in a study of T cells in Graves' hyperthyroidism and ophthalmopathy. TCR beta CDR3 sequences were amplified from RNA transcripts. HTBI primers were used for first-round RT-PCR of the TCR CDR3. TCRdb re-called the multiplex PCR reads with MiXCR, one entry per CDR3 protein. The sample carries over 150,000 distinct CDR3 sequences, 17% recorded once. What was sequenced was blood. The origin of the receptors is a woman in her forties or fifties with Graves' hyperthyroidism.

Ten or more counts support this clonotype. The chain is built from TRBV29-1 and TRBJ2-2; 8 nucleotides line up with TRBD1. CDR1 is SQVTM and CDR2 is ANQGSEA in the germline V gene. V lost 4 bases, J lost 4 bases, and 8 bases stayed unmatched. CDR3 length: 15 residues. CDR3 region: CSVVPGTGSTGELFF. As DNA, the CDR3 is TGCAGCGTTGTGCCCGGGACAGGTAGCACCGGGGAGCTGTTTTTT.

In its sample, this clonotype was seen many times. This chain joins TRBV6-5 and TRBJ2-7; D remains unclear. CDR1 is MNHEY and CDR2 is SVGAGI in the germline V gene. The V gene lost 2 bases and the J gene lost 3 bases, with 14 bases spanning the gap. This CDR3 contains 15 residues. Here the CDR3 DNA reads TGTGCCAGCAGTTACGCGTCATATAAGAACTACGAGCAGTACTTC. It is translated as CASSYASYKNYEQYF.

This clonotype came up many times. This chain links TRBV5-1 with TRBJ1-1; 7 bases are shared with TRBD1. V lost 0 bases, J lost 4 bases, and 6 bases stayed unmatched. CDR1 SGHRS and CDR2 YFSETQ come from the germline V gene. The CDR3 has 15 amino acids. CDR3: CASSLGGGAGTEAFF. CDR3 DNA: TGCGCCAGCAGCTTGGGAGGGGGCGCGGGCACTGAAGCTTTCTTT.

The rearrangement links TRBV7-9 to TRBJ2-7, with D perhaps TRBD1 (6 bases). The CDR3 spans 14 residues. V was shortened by 2 bases and J by 2 bases, with 10 bases between the two germline ends. The germline V gene has CDR1 SEHNR and CDR2 FQNEAQ (reference sequence). This CDR3 is CASSLKQGTYEQYF. The CDR3 DNA sequence: TGTGCCAGCAGCTTAAAACAGGGCACCTACGAGCAGTACTTC.

The genes are TRBV7-3 and TRBJ1-1, with D maybe TRBD1 (5 bases). Germline CDR1 is SGHTA and CDR2 is FQGTGA. The CDR3 has 15 amino acids. V shed 6 bases and J shed 0 bases, with 14 bases lying between them. CDR3 residues: CASRKAGTMNTEAFF. CDR3 coding DNA: TGTGCCAGCAGGAAAGCCGGGACCATGAACACTGAAGCTTTCTTT.

This clonotype was picked up many times. The rearrangement links TRBV27 to TRBJ2-3; 15 bases agree with TRBD2. This CDR3 has 18 amino acids. V shed 5 bases and J 1 base; nucleotides not matched to a gene: 7. Germline values: CDR1 MNHEY, CDR2 SMNVEV (reference sequence). CDR3 loop: CASSRTSGRAFGTDTQYF. The CDR3 DNA follows: TGTGCCAGCAGTCGGACTAGCGGGAGGGCGTTTGGCACAGATACGCAGTATTTT.

This clonotype was recorded many times. V usage is TRBV29-1 and J usage is TRBJ2-1, with D tentatively TRBD2 (6 bases). The CDR3 has 15 amino acids. The germline V and J ends were trimmed by 7 bases and 8 bases, with 24 bases remaining between them. The germline V gene encodes CDR1 SQVTM and CDR2 ANQGSEA. The CDR3 region is CSGGRTGTRVDEQFF. CDR3 DNA: TGCAGCGGTGGACGTACCGGGACTCGTGTCGATGAGCAGTTCTTC.

V and J are TRBV11-2 and TRBJ2-5; D may be TRBD2 (7 bases). The V end lost 3 bases, the J end lost 6 bases, and 11 bases lay between the germline ends. The CDR3 covers 13 residues. CDR1 and CDR2 from the germline V gene are SGHAT and FQNNGV. CDR3 sequence: CASSLGGLKTQYF. As DNA, the CDR3 is TGTGCCAGCAGCTTGGGGGGGCTGAAGACCCAGTACTTC.

This clonotype showed up many times. This chain connects TRBV3-1 to TRBJ1-4, with a possible D match to TRBD1 (5 bases). V was clipped by 3 bases and J by 7 bases, with 15 bases between them. CDR3 length: 15 amino acids. Germline V gene data show CDR1 as LGHDT and CDR2 as YNNKEL (reference sequence). CDR3 coding DNA: TGTGCCAGCAGCCAGGGGGGACTAGGTTTTGAAAAACTGTTTTTT. Translating it yields CASSQGGLGFEKLFF.

This clonotype was seen a few times. The chain is built from TRBV19 and TRBJ1-4, with D tentatively TRBD1 (6 bases). This CDR3 has 13 residues. Per the germline V gene, CDR1 is LNHDA and CDR2 is SQIVND (reference sequence). V lost 3 bases and J 7 bases, leaving 9 bases between the germline ends. Here the CDR3 DNA reads TGTGCCAGTAGTATGGACAGTAGTGAAAAACTGTTTTTT. This codes for CASSMDSSEKLFF.

The chain uses TRBV6-1 and TRBJ1-3; 8 nucleotides line up with TRBD1. The length of the CDR3 is 13 residues. The V and J ends lost 6 bases and 2 bases, in that order; junction bases with no gene match: 0. Germline V CDR1 and CDR2: MNHNS, SASEGT. The CDR3 loop is CASRQGAGNTIYF. The CDR3 DNA sequence: TGTGCCAGCAGACAGGGGGCTGGAAACACCATATATTTT.

The sample holds a few counts of this clonotype. The chain's CDR3 is CASSVRDTDTQYF. The DNA for the CDR3 is TGTGCCAGCAGCGTTAGAGATACAGATACGCAGTATTTT. The J gene is TRBJ2-3, the V gene TRBV7-3; unclear D gene. The CDR3 sequence is 13 residues long. Germline lookup yields CDR1 SGHTA and CDR2 FQGTGA. V was trimmed by 5 bases and J by 3 bases, leaving 9 bases between them. Drawing the rest from reference TRBV7-3 and TRBJ2-3, the complete variable domain is GAGVSQTPSNKVTEKGKYVELRCDPISGHTALYWYRQSLGQGPEFLIYFQGTGAADDSGLPNDRFFAVRPEGSVSTLKIQRTERGDSAVYLCASSVRDTDTQYFGPGTRLTVL.

This clonotype has just a few counts. The V gene is TRBV5-1, the J gene TRBJ1-1, with D possibly being TRBD1 (6 bases). Trimming stripped 4 bases from V and 0 bases from J, with 13 bases between. Germline values: CDR1 SGHRS, CDR2 YFSETQ. CDR3 size: 15 residues. For the CDR3, the DNA is TGCGCCAGCAGCGGGAGGGGGTCCATGAACACTGAAGCTTTCTTT. It yields the protein CASSGRGSMNTEAFF.

This clonotype was found once. The chain joins TRBV30 to TRBJ2-5; no clear D. The ends were cut back, 2 bases at V and 5 bases at J, with 9 bases in the middle. CDR1 is GTSNPN and CDR2 is SVGIG in the germline V gene (reference sequence). This CDR3 has 12 amino acids. CDR3 amino acids: CAWSSMRETQYF. CDR3 DNA sequence: TGTGCCTGGAGTAGCATGAGGGAGACCCAGTACTTC.

This clonotype was seen repeatedly, ten times or more. The CDR3 bases are TGTGCCATCAGCCTACAGGGGGCGCGGAACGAGCAGTACTTC. Translation: CAISLQGARNEQYF. V and J are TRBV10-3 and TRBJ2-7; 9 bases line up with TRBD1. The V gene's germline CDR1 is ENHRY and CDR2 SYGVKD. The CDR3 spans 14 residues. V trimming: 6 bases; J trimming: 5 bases; junction bases outside the gene matches: 8.

This clonotype was recorded at least ten times. The rearrangement joins TRBV20-1 to TRBJ2-7; D uncertain. The CDR3 extends over 11 amino acids. The V end was cut by 6 bases, the J end by 3 bases, with 9 bases between. The germline V gene has CDR1 DFQATT and CDR2 SNEGSKA (reference sequence). In DNA, the CDR3 is TGCAGTGCCGGCGGCGTCTACGAGCAGTACTTC. As protein: CSAGGVYEQYF.

At least ten counts were recorded for this clonotype. The chain uses TRBV12-3 or TRBV12-4 and TRBJ2-5; D is undetermined. The CDR3 covers 11 residues. V lost 5 bases and J 3 bases, leaving 4 bases between the germline ends. The CDR3 is CASSNKETQYF. DNA of the CDR3: TGTGCCAGCAGTAACAAAGAGACCCAGTACTTC.

This clonotype appeared many times. The rearrangement uses TRBV6-1 and TRBJ2-5; 9 positions match TRBD1. This CDR3 spans 14 amino acids. The germline CDR1 and CDR2 sequences are MNHNS and SASEGT. V was pared by 6 bases and J by 5 bases, with 7 bases of the junction left unmatched. The CDR3 coding sequence is TGTGCCAGCAGGGAACAGGGGGCTCAGGAGACCCAGTACTTC. It yields the protein CASREQGAQETQYF.

This chain links TRBV29-1 with TRBJ2-3; no clear D. Germline loops: CDR1 SQVTM, CDR2 ANQGSEA. CDR3 length equals 13 residues. The V and J ends lost 3 bases and 0 bases respectively, with 7 bases between them. The CDR3 coding sequence is TGCAGCGTTGACAGTCCTAGCACAGATACGCAGTATTTT. It codes for CSVDSPSTDTQYF.

This clonotype was seen repeatedly, ten times or more. This chain links TRBV12-3 or TRBV12-4 with TRBJ1-5; D possibly corresponds to TRBD1 (6 bases). CDR3 length equals 14 residues. V was cut by 1 base and J by 7 bases, with 11 bases left in between. The chain's CDR3 is CASSLGGRGQPQHF. The CDR3 nucleotides read TGTGCCAGCAGTTTAGGGGGGCGCGGGCAGCCCCAGCATTTT.

In this sample, this clonotype turned up many times. The J gene is TRBJ2-1, the V gene TRBV24-1, with TRBD1 as a possible D gene (6 bases). There are 18 residues in the CDR3. Trimming took off 3 bases at V and 4 bases at J, with 21 bases between the two ends. Germline CDR1 and CDR2: KGHDR and SFDVKD. This CDR3 reads CATSDKLTGFGGYNEQFF. The CDR3 bases are TGTGCCACCAGTGATAAACTCACAGGGTTTGGTGGGTACAATGAGCAGTTCTTC.

This clonotype was found many times. The rearrangement uses TRBV20-1 and TRBJ2-5, with TRBD1 identical over 9 bases. This CDR3 contains 15 residues. The junction had 6 bases not matched to a gene; V was cut back by 0 bases and J by 4 bases. Germline V gives CDR1 DFQATT, CDR2 SNEGSKA (reference sequence). CDR3: CSARDSGQGRETQYF. In DNA, the CDR3 is TGCAGTGCTAGAGATTCGGGACAGGGACGAGAGACCCAGTACTTC.

This clonotype turned up a few times. The chain links TRBV12-3 or TRBV12-4 to TRBJ2-1; D remains unclear. The CDR3 sequence is 11 residues long. V lost 4 bases and J lost 15, with 13 bases in between. CDR3 in amino acids: CASSYGLDPFF. In nucleotides, the CDR3 is TGTGCCAGCAGTTACGGGCTAGACCCGTTCTTC.

The CDR3 DNA follows: TGTGCCATCTCAGCGGGTGGCGCAGATACGCAGTATTTT. This sequence encodes CAISAGGADTQYF. V and J are TRBV5-4 and TRBJ2-3; tentative D call: TRBD2 (6 bases). V was pared by 9 bases and J by 4 bases, with 15 bases between. CDR3 length equals 13 residues. CDR1 is SGHNT and CDR2 is YYREEE in the germline V gene (reference sequence). The complete variable domain, with remaining parts taken from reference TRBV5-4 and TRBJ2-3, reads ETGVTQSPTHLIKTRGQQVTLRCSSQSGHNTVSWYQQALGQGPQFIFQYYREEENGRGNFPPRFSGLQFPNYSSELNVNALELDDSALYLCAISAGGADTQYFGPGTRLTVL.

This clonotype was seen a handful of times. The rearrangement links TRBV25-1 to TRBJ1-1; D gene unclear. This CDR3 spans 13 amino acids. Per the germline V gene, CDR1 is MGHDK and CDR2 is SYGVNS. V was shortened by 2 bases and J by 5 bases, with 9 bases between the two germline ends. CDR3 nucleotide sequence: TGTGCCAGCAGTGAAATCCTGGAGACTGAAGCTTTCTTT. Its protein is CASSEILETEAFF.

This clonotype was found many times. The chain joins TRBV30 to TRBJ2-1; 12 bases align to TRBD2. The CDR3 length is 17 residues. Unmatched junction bases numbered 10, after V lost 2 bases and J lost 5 bases. The germline V gene encodes CDR1 GTSNPN and CDR2 SVGIG (reference sequence). CDR3 DNA sequence: TGTGCCTGGAGTATCCTGTCTAGCGGGAGGGCCCACAATGAGCAGTTCTTC. Protein: CAWSILSSGRAHNEQFF.

This clonotype was observed at least ten times. V gene TRBV28 combines with J gene TRBJ2-7; 7 positions agree with TRBD1. Germline V gene sequence: CDR1 MDHEN, CDR2 SYDVKM. The trim removed 5 bases at V and 0 bases at J, leaving 16 bases unmatched. The CDR3 runs 18 residues. CDR3 loop: CASSQGVGRRGSSYEQYF. The CDR3, as DNA: TGTGCCAGCAGTCAGGGGGTGGGGCGCAGGGGCAGCTCCTACGAGCAGTACTTC.